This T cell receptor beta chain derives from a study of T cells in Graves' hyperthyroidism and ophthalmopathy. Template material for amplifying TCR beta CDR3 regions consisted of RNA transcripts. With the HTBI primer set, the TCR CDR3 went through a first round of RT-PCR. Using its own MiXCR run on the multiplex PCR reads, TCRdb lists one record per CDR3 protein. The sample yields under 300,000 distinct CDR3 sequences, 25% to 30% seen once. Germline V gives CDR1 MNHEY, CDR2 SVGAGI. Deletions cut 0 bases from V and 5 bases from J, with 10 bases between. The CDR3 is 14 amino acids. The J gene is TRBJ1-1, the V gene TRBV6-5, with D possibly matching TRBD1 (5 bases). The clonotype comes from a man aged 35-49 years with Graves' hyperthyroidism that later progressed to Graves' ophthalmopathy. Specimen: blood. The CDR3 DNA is TGTGCCAGCAGTTACTCGCCAGGGAGGACTGAAGCTTTCTTT. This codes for CASSYSPGRTEAFF.